This TCR beta chain appears in the sequencing data of a study of CD8+ T cells in alopecia areata. Study-level information: Treatment with tofacitinib (6 to 18 months) was followed by 6 months off drug.

General study findings and limits: Lesional scalp exceeded normal scalp in clonality, especially in alopecia totalis/universalis.

Sorted populations comprised CD4+ and CD8+ T cells obtained from PBMCs. As to this clone: Its target is not known.

Germline-derived CDR1 and CDR2 are SEHNR and FQNEAQ (reference sequence). V was cut by 4 bases and J by 3 bases, with 19 bases left in between. The CDR3 has 16 residues. Extraction of RNA preceded its reverse transcription into cDNA, which served as the sequencing template. Clones were sequenced by immunoSEQ multiplex PCR, and TCRdb holds only the in-frame ones, with some missing. Of 100,000 to 150,000 clones detected, 49% appear once; the ten largest clones hold 15% to 20%. The gene calls are TRBV7-9 and TRBJ2-7; tentative D call: TRBD2 (5 bases). The TCR sequence derives from a human donor with alopecia areata. This specimen consisted of CD8+ T cells sorted from blood, obtained at week 0. CDR3 DNA: TGTGCCAGCAGCTCTTCGGGTGTACGGAGGTACTACGAGCAGTACTTC. Its protein is CASSSSGVRRYYEQYF. Full variable domain (outside the CDR3, taken from reference TRBV7-9 and TRBJ2-7): DTGVSQNPRHKITKRGQNVTFRCDPISEHNRLYWYRQTLGQGPEFLTYFQNEAQLEKSRLLSDRFSAERPKGSFSTLEIQRTEQGDSAMYLCASSSSGVRRYYEQYFGPGTRLTVT.